Below, 30 T cell receptor beta chains from the same sample are listed, as sequenced in a study of follicular helper T cells after annual influenza vaccination. The repertoire was sequenced with immunoSEQ multiplex PCR; TCRdb's copy has only in-frame clones and lacks some. The sample carries under 15,000 clones, roughly three quarters recorded once. As for time point: 2015-2016 season, pre-vaccination. Material: CXCR5+ CD38- circulating T follicular helper cells from blood, obtained on the day of influenza vaccination. The subset denotes: circulating Tfh, non-naive CD4+CXCR5+PD-1+ (ICOS+CD38+ or ICOS-CD38-). The receptors were sampled from an adult who received the influenza vaccine.

The chain is built from TRBV10-2 and TRBJ2-5, with 11 bases that match TRBD2. Trimming removed 8 bases from V and 5 bases from J; junction bases left unmatched: 4. Germline loops: CDR1 WSHSY, CDR2 SAAADI. The CDR3 consists of 13 residues. CDR3 in amino acids: CASQLAGGETQYF. Written as DNA, the CDR3 is TGCGCCAGCCAGCTAGCGGGGGGTGAGACCCAGTACTTC.

This chain links TRBV11-2 with TRBJ1-1; D unresolved. Trimming pared 2 bases from V and 2 bases from J, leaving 9 bases between. The CDR3 has 14 residues. Germline CDR1 and CDR2: SGHAT and FQNNGV. The CDR3: CASSLSQANTEAFF. The CDR3 region has the DNA TGTGCCAGCAGCTTAAGTCAGGCTAACACTGAAGCTTTCTTT.

This chain connects TRBV7-9 to TRBJ2-7; 7 bases match TRBD1. With 5 bases clipped from V and 1 base from J, the junction kept 8 bases outside the gene matches. Germline lookup yields CDR1 SEHNR and CDR2 FQNEAQ (reference sequence). There are 15 residues in the CDR3. CDR3 coding DNA: TGTGCCAGCAGCCCCCCCGGGACAGATTCCTACGAGCAGTACTTC. Its translation: CASSPPGTDSYEQYF.

The V and J genes are TRBV6-1 and TRBJ1-2; no reliable D call. This CDR3 is 12 amino acids long. Per the germline V gene, CDR1 is MNHNS and CDR2 is SASEGT. Trimming pared 8 bases from V and 8 bases from J, leaving 15 bases between. The CDR3 nucleotides read TGTGCCAGCCAGCATACAGCTCAGGGCTACACCTTC. Translation gives CASQHTAQGYTF.

V gene TRBV11-2 combines with J gene TRBJ1-1; possible D gene TRBD1, 5 bases. The CDR3 is 14 residues long. The germline gives CDR1 SGHAT, CDR2 FQNNGV. The germline V and J ends were trimmed by 5 bases and 1 base, with 11 bases remaining between them. The chain's CDR3 is CASSLNQGNTEAFF. For the CDR3, the DNA is TGTGCCAGCAGCCTAAATCAGGGGAACACTGAAGCTTTCTTT.

The chain links TRBV20-1 to TRBJ2-7; D uncertain. The CDR3 length is 11 residues. Germline values: CDR1 DFQATT, CDR2 SNEGSKA (reference sequence). V lost 6 bases and J lost 9, with 15 bases in between. CDR3 in amino acids: CSARTAVGQYF. In nucleotides, the CDR3 is TGCAGTGCCAGAACCGCGGTCGGGCAGTACTTC.

The J gene is TRBJ2-7, the V gene TRBV7-2; unclear D gene. V was cut by 5 bases and J by 2 bases, with 16 bases left in between. The CDR3 has 15 amino acids. Germline values: CDR1 SGHTA, CDR2 FQGNSA. For the CDR3, the DNA is TGTGCCAGCAGCCCCCGCATGATTAGCACCTACGAGCAGTACTTC. Amino acid sequence: CASSPRMISTYEQYF.

This rearrangement joins TRBV5-1 to TRBJ2-1; TRBD2 is a possible D gene (5 bases). CDR3 length: 14 residues. Germline values: CDR1 SGHRS, CDR2 YFSETQ. V was clipped by 4 bases and J by 1 base, with 9 bases between them. The CDR3 DNA reads TGCGCCAGCAGCCTAGGCGGGTCCTACAATGAGCAGTTCTTC. This codes for CASSLGGSYNEQFF.

This clone was observed once. The genes are TRBV19 and TRBJ2-1; 9 bases are a match to TRBD2. Germline assignment: CDR1 LNHDA and CDR2 SQIVND (reference sequence). The CDR3 is 17 residues long. V was pared by 9 bases and J by 0 bases, with 12 bases of the junction left unmatched. The CDR3 sequence is CASHGLSSGSSYNEQFF. CDR3 DNA: TGTGCCAGCCACGGGTTGAGTAGCGGGAGCTCCTACAATGAGCAGTTCTTC. Based on the CDR3 plus reference TRBV19 and TRBJ2-1, the full variable domain is DGGITQSPKYLFRKEGQNVTLSCEQNLNHDAMYWYRQDPGQGLRLIYYSQIVNDFQKGDIAEGYSVSREKKESFPLTVTSAQKNPTAFYLCASHGLSSGSSYNEQFFGPGTRLTVL.

The CDR3 spells CASSLTGYQGYTF. The CDR3 DNA is TGTGCCAGCAGTTTAACAGGCTATCAAGGCTACACCTTC. V is TRBV28 and J is TRBJ1-2, with a weak D call TRBD1 (5 bases). CDR1 is MDHEN and CDR2 is SYDVKM in the germline V gene. V lost 2 bases and J 8 bases, leaving 12 bases between the germline ends. The CDR3 extends over 13 amino acids.

This clone was seen a handful of times. V gene TRBV6-5 combines with J gene TRBJ2-5; TRBD1 matches at 7 bases. Losses at the gene ends were 5 bases for V and 4 bases for J; bases not matched to a gene: 7. Per the germline V gene, CDR1 is MNHEY and CDR2 is SVGAGI. The CDR3 has 14 amino acids. CDR3 bases: TGTGCCAGCAGTAGGAATAAGGGGGCAGAGACCCAGTACTTC. Protein: CASSRNKGAETQYF.

The chain combines TRBV18 with TRBJ2-5; no firm D call. The CDR3 has 12 amino acids. V was shortened by 8 bases and J by 2 bases, with 9 bases between the two germline ends. The germline V gene encodes CDR1 KGHSH and CDR2 LQKENI. The CDR3 is CASLRGQETQYF. DNA of the CDR3: TGTGCCAGCCTCAGAGGTCAAGAGACCCAGTACTTC.

In its sample, this clone was seen once. This rearrangement joins TRBV5-1 to TRBJ2-1; 15 nucleotides align to TRBD2. This CDR3 comprises 15 residues. V lost 4 bases and J lost 8; bases outside the gene matches: 4. Germline CDR1 reads SGHRS; CDR2 reads YFSETQ. CDR3 sequence reads: CASSPRTSGGDEQFF. Here the CDR3 DNA reads TGCGCCAGCAGCCCGCGGACTAGCGGGGGGGATGAGCAGTTCTTC.

The V call is TRBV4-2, the J call TRBJ2-3; 11 nucleotides align to TRBD2. The germline V gene encodes CDR1 LGHNA and CDR2 YNFKEQ. CDR3 length: 17 amino acids. V was pared by 1 base and J by 0 bases, with 3 bases of the junction left unmatched. The CDR3 sequence is CASSQGPSGGSTDTQYF. CDR3 DNA: TGTGCCAGCAGCCAAGGACCTAGCGGGGGGAGCACAGATACGCAGTATTTT.

This sequence joins TRBV15 and TRBJ1-2; unclear D gene. The V end lost 5 bases, the J end lost 8 bases, and 18 bases lay between the germline ends. CDR1 and CDR2 (germline): LNHNV, YYDKDF (reference sequence). CDR3 length: 14 amino acids. The CDR3 region is CATSETVVLGGYTF. CDR3 sequence (DNA): TGTGCCACCAGCGAGACCGTGGTACTTGGCGGCTACACCTTC.

This clone occurred a few times. The chain is built from TRBV19 and TRBJ2-6; D may be TRBD1 or TRBD2 (5 bases each). This CDR3 region has 15 residues. CDR1 is LNHDA, CDR2 SQIVND, per germline (reference sequence). V was cut by 8 bases and J by 3 bases, with 14 bases left in between. CDR3 sequence (DNA): TGTGCCAGTTTTAGGGGCGCGGGTGGGGCCAACGTCCTGACTTTC. Translation: CASFRGAGGANVLTF.

J is TRBJ2-3 and V is TRBV30, with 10 bases aligning to TRBD1. This CDR3 region has 14 residues. Germline CDR1 reads GTSNPN; CDR2 reads SVGIG (reference sequence). Trimming removed 1 base from V and 6 bases from J; junction bases left unmatched: 4. CDR3 loop: CAWSAGTGADTQYF. CDR3 coding DNA: TGTGCCTGGAGTGCCGGGACAGGGGCGGATACGCAGTATTTT.

This chain links TRBV19 with TRBJ2-5; 7 bases line up with TRBD2. Per the germline V gene, CDR1 is LNHDA and CDR2 is SQIVND (reference sequence). The CDR3 is 15 residues long. The junction had 8 bases not matched to a gene; V was cut back by 5 bases and J by 2 bases. This chain's CDR3 is CASSLRGGVQETQYF. CDR3 nucleotides: TGTGCCAGTAGTCTGCGCGGGGGAGTTCAAGAGACCCAGTACTTC.

This chain uses TRBV19 with TRBJ1-4; D call uncertain. Germline values: CDR1 LNHDA, CDR2 SQIVND (reference sequence). Trimming removed 6 bases at V and 2 bases at J, with 7 bases between. This CDR3 has 13 residues. The CDR3 sequence: CASSLRTNEKLFF. The CDR3 DNA reads TGTGCCAGTAGCCTCAGGACTAATGAAAAACTGTTTTTT.

J is TRBJ2-2 and V is TRBV19; D is perhaps TRBD2 (6 bases). Looked up from germline, CDR1 is LNHDA and CDR2 is SQIVND (reference sequence). The CDR3 sequence is 13 residues long. V was pared by 8 bases and J by 0 bases, with 7 bases between. The CDR3 reads CASGDSNTGELFF. The CDR3 DNA follows: TGTGCCAGTGGGGACTCGAACACCGGGGAGCTGTTTTTT.

The V and J genes are TRBV27 and TRBJ2-5; either TRBD1 or TRBD2 may supply D (6 bases each). V shed 5 bases and J shed 4 bases, with 11 bases lying between them. Germline V gene lookup returns CDR1 MNHEY and CDR2 SMNVEV (reference sequence). The length of the CDR3 is 13 residues. CDR3 coding DNA: TGTGCCAGCAGTGGAGGGGGGTCAGAGACCCAGTACTTC. Encoded protein: CASSGGGSETQYF.

The chain couples TRBV28 to TRBJ2-1; D is ambiguous. CDR3 length equals 14 residues. Trimming took off 4 bases at V and 8 bases at J, with 15 bases between the two ends. The germline V gene encodes CDR1 MDHEN and CDR2 SYDVKM. The CDR3 bases are TGTGCCAGCAGTTCGGCCAGTGTGAACGATGAGCAGTTCTTC. This translates into CASSSASVNDEQFF.

The genes are TRBV6-6 and TRBJ1-2; D gene ambiguous. The ends were cut back, 9 bases at V and 7 bases at J, with 3 bases in the middle. Germline loops: CDR1 MNHNY, CDR2 SVGAGI (reference sequence). CDR3 length: 8 residues. Here the CDR3 reads CARAGYTF. CDR3 in DNA: TGTGCCAGGGCTGGCTACACCTTC.

The chain links TRBV15 to TRBJ2-5; weak D call: TRBD2 (6 bases). The germline gives CDR1 LNHNV, CDR2 YYDKDF (reference sequence). Between the trimmed V and J ends, which lost 4 bases and 6 bases, there was a span of 21 bases. This CDR3 is 16 amino acids long. CDR3 nucleotides: TGTGCCACCAGCATTCCCGGGACTCTAAAGCCTCAGACCCAGTACTTC. Protein: CATSIPGTLKPQTQYF.

This sequence joins TRBV19 and TRBJ2-2; 12 bases fit TRBD1. This CDR3 is built from 16 residues. V shed 5 bases and J 5 bases; nucleotides not matched to a gene: 6. Germline V gives CDR1 LNHDA, CDR2 SQIVND (reference sequence). DNA of the CDR3: TGTGCCAGTAGTCTGGGACAGGGGGCAAGGACCGGGGAGCTGTTTTTT. Its translation is CASSLGQGARTGELFF.

The chain couples TRBV7-9 to TRBJ2-5, with a tentative D call TRBD2 (5 bases). CDR1 and CDR2 (germline): SEHNR, FQNEAQ (reference sequence). Trimming took off 1 base at V and 1 base at J, with 7 bases between the two ends. The CDR3 consists of 14 residues. CDR3 amino acids: CASSLGTFQETQYF. The CDR3 nucleotides read TGTGCCAGCAGCTTAGGGACTTTCCAAGAGACCCAGTACTTC.

The chain has TRBV28 and TRBJ1-2, with TRBD1 as a possible D gene (5 bases). Per the germline V gene, CDR1 is MDHEN and CDR2 is SYDVKM. This CDR3 has 14 residues. The V end lost 2 bases, the J end lost 4 bases, and 11 bases lay between the germline ends. The CDR3: CASSLPRDGYGYTF. Here the CDR3 DNA reads TGTGCCAGCAGTTTACCCAGGGACGGCTATGGCTACACCTTC.

The V gene is TRBV5-5, the J gene TRBJ2-7; D is perhaps TRBD1 (5 bases). The CDR3 length is 15 residues. Trimming shortened V by 0 bases and J by 0 bases, and 10 bases separated the two germline ends. Germline V CDR1 and CDR2: SGHKS, YYEKEE (reference sequence). CDR3 sequence: CASSLAGGASYEQYF. As DNA, the CDR3 is TGTGCCAGCAGCTTGGCAGGTGGGGCCTCCTACGAGCAGTACTTC.

For this clone: Other DNA sequences in this specimen translate into the identical CDR3. This chain links TRBV9 with TRBJ2-3; TRBD2 matches 15 bases. The CDR3 extends over 18 amino acids. In germline, CDR1 is SGDLS, CDR2 YYNGEE. V was pared by 5 bases and J by 2 bases, with 9 bases of the junction left unmatched. The CDR3: CASSPGTSGGRDTDTQYF. CDR3 bases: TGTGCCAGCAGTCCCGGGACTAGCGGGGGGCGGGACACAGATACGCAGTATTTT.

The gene calls are TRBV19 and TRBJ2-7; a weak D match, TRBD1 (6 bases). Germline V lookup: CDR1 LNHDA, CDR2 SQIVND (reference sequence). V lost 4 bases and J lost 7, with 20 bases in between. The length of the CDR3 is 15 residues. DNA of the CDR3: TGTGCCAGTAGTACCCTACAGGGCCCTTCGAGGGAGCAGTACTTC. Residues: CASSTLQGPSREQYF.